These T cell receptor beta chains were read from a single sample in a study of shared clonotypes between healthy human individuals. TCRdb's table, derived via immunoSEQ multiplex PCR, lists solely in-frame clones and lacks some. Altogether roughly 400,000 clones are present, 95% to 97% being singletons, with the ten largest covering about 0.32%. The sequenced material came from memory CD8+ T cells sorted from blood. These TCRs come from a young man in good health. Each CDR3 is given with its conserved first and last residue. D genes are given only for firm matches. Some rows have no size entry. The others give once, few or many, or a class for an expanded clone.

CDR3 length	clone size	J gene	V gene	D gene	CDR3 DNA	CDR3 protein
12	.	TRBJ2-2	TRBV11-2	.	TGTGCCAGCAGACCTCTCACCGGGGAGCTGTTTTTT	CASRPLTGELFF
15	.	TRBJ2-3	TRBV5-1	.	TGCGCCAGCAGCTTGACGAGGGGACCCACAGATACGCAGTATTTT	CASSLTRGPTDTQYF
16	.	TRBJ2-5	TRBV5-6	.	TGTGCCAGCAGCTTTTCGGAGTTCTTGATACGGGAGACCCAGTACTTC	CASSFSEFLIRETQYF
13	.	TRBJ2-5	TRBV5-1	TRBD2	TGCGCCAGCAGCGCGGGACTACTAAAGACCCAGTACTTC	CASSAGLLKTQYF
12	.	TRBJ2-5	TRBV7-6	.	TGTGCCAGCAGCTTAATTTTAGAGACCCAGTACTTC	CASSLILETQYF
15	.	TRBJ2-5	TRBV7-2	TRBD2	TGTGCCAGCAGCTTAGTGCCGGGAGGTCAAGAGACCCAGTACTTC	CASSLVPGGQETQYF
13	.	TRBJ1-2	TRBV30	.	TGTGCCTGGAGTTCGGACAATAACTATGGCTACACCTTC	CAWSSDNNYGYTF
13	.	TRBJ1-5	TRBV4-1	.	TGCGCCAGCAGCCCGGACAGCAATAGGCCCCAGCATTTT	CASSPDSNRPQHF
13	.	TRBJ2-7	TRBV7-2	.	TGTGCCAGCAGCTTAGGGTTACGGTACGAGCAGTACTTC	CASSLGLRYEQYF
11	.	TRBJ2-3	TRBV28	.	TGTGCCAGCATAGGTTATGATACGCAGTATTTT	CASIGYDTQYF
18	.	TRBJ2-5	TRBV10-2	.	TGCGCCAGCAGTGAGTCCAGAGACGGGACTCCCAGGGCGGAGACCCAGTACTTC	CASSESRDGTPRAETQYF
10	once	TRBJ2-7	TRBV28	.	TGTGCCAGCAGTACCTACGAGCAGTACTTC	CASSTYEQYF
14	.	TRBJ2-3	TRBV6-5	TRBD1	TGTGCCAGCAGTTACTCAGGGGGCGCAGATACGCAGTATTTT	CASSYSGGADTQYF
17	.	TRBJ2-7	TRBV10-2	TRBD1	TGCGCCAGCAGTGATCATGCCGGGACAGGGCCAACCTACGAGCAGTACTTC	CASSDHAGTGPTYEQYF
13	.	TRBJ1-2	TRBV7-9	.	TGTGCCAGCAGCTTAGCAGGGCCCTATGGCTACACCTTC	CASSLAGPYGYTF
15	once	TRBJ2-7	TRBV13	.	TGTGCCAGCAGCTTAACCAAGCGGGTTGACTACGAGCAGTACTTC	CASSLTKRVDYEQYF
13	.	TRBJ1-5	TRBV28	.	TGTGCCAGCAGTGCGTGGGGGGGGCAGCCCCAGCATTTT	CASSAWGGQPQHF
19	once	TRBJ2-1	TRBV21-1	.	TGTGCCAGCAGCCCCGAGGGAGCGGGAGGGCCTTCCCAATGTGATGAGCAGTTCTTC	CASSPEGAGGPSQCDEQFF
13	.	TRBJ1-1	TRBV7-9	.	TGTGCCAGCAGCTTAGCACCCCGGACTGAAGCTTTCTTT	CASSLAPRTEAFF
13	.	TRBJ2-3	TRBV5-1	.	TGCGCCAGCAGCGGCCCCACCTCAGATACGCAGTATTTT	CASSGPTSDTQYF
13	once	TRBJ2-3	TRBV7-3	.	TGTGCCAGCAGCGTTTCCGACGCAGATACGCAGTATTTT	CASSVSDADTQYF
13	.	TRBJ2-3	TRBV2	.	TGTGCCAGCAGTGAAGTGGCGGGGGATACGCAGTATTTT	CASSEVAGDTQYF
13	.	TRBJ1-1	TRBV4-2	.	TGTGCCAGCAGCCAAGTATCGAACACTGAAGCTTTCTTT	CASSQVSNTEAFF
15	.	TRBJ2-6	TRBV29-1	.	TGCAGCGTTGAAGATATCTACTCTGGGGCCAACGTCCTGACTTTC	CSVEDIYSGANVLTF
16	.	TRBJ2-1	TRBV11-2	.	TGTGCCAGCAGACTGTCCCCGGCGACCGGCACCAATGAGCAGTTCTTC	CASRLSPATGTNEQFF
14	.	TRBJ2-1	TRBV28	TRBD2	TGTGCCAGCAGGACCCCGGGACTAGCGGTGGGGGAGTTCTTC	CASRTPGLAVGEFF
18	.	TRBJ2-5	TRBV5-1	TRBD2	TGCGCCAGCAGCAAGGGACTAGCGGGAGTAGCCACCCAAGAGACCCAGTACTTC	CASSKGLAGVATQETQYF
15	.	TRBJ1-4	TRBV6-6	TRBD1	TGTGCCAGCAGTCCACAGGGGTCAACTAATGAAAAACTGTTTTTT	CASSPQGSTNEKLFF
14	.	TRBJ1-4	TRBV6-5	TRBD1	TGTGCCAGCAGGCCACAGGGGATTAACGAAAAACTGTTTTTT	CASRPQGINEKLFF
16	.	TRBJ2-7	TRBV5-1	TRBD2	TGCGCCAGCAGCTTGGGTTCTAGCGGGAGACCCTACGAGCAGTACTTC	CASSLGSSGRPYEQYF
14	.	TRBJ2-2	TRBV5-4	.	TGTGCCAGCAGCTTGGAACGTAGGACCGGGGAGCTGTTTTTT	CASSLERRTGELFF
14	.	TRBJ1-2	TRBV7-9	.	TGTGCCAGCAGCTTAGCGCTAAGAGGGTATGGCTACACCTTC	CASSLALRGYGYTF
14	.	TRBJ1-1	TRBV4-1	.	TGCGCCAGCAGCCAAGGTCGTATGAACACTGAAGCTTTCTTT	CASSQGRMNTEAFF
13	.	TRBJ2-1	TRBV5-1	.	TGCGCCAGCAGCATTAGCGTAAACAATGAGCAGTTCTTC	CASSISVNNEQFF
15	once	TRBJ2-1	TRBV5-6	TRBD2	TGTGCCAGCAGCCTCCGGACTAGCGGGGCTAATGAGCAGTTCTTC	CASSLRTSGANEQFF
16	.	TRBJ2-5	TRBV21-1	.	TGTGCCAGCAGCACCGGGACTAGCCGCTTACAAGAGACCCAGTACTTC	CASSTGTSRLQETQYF
14	.	TRBJ2-7	TRBV30	.	TGTGCCTGGAGCCCGGGGCTAGCGATGCGGGAGCAGTACTTC	CAWSPGLAMREQYF
17	.	TRBJ2-1	TRBV27	TRBD2	TGTGCCAGCAGTTTTACCCAGCGGGACTCGACCTACAATGAGCAGTTCTTC	CASSFTQRDSTYNEQFF
15	once	TRBJ2-7	TRBV28	TRBD2	TGTGCCAGCAGTTTATTAATAGCGGGTACCTACGAGCAGTACTTC	CASSLLIAGTYEQYF
14	.	TRBJ1-4	TRBV2	.	TGTGCCAGCAGTACGCGATGGGGGCGTGAAAAACTGTTTTTT	CASSTRWGREKLFF
13	.	TRBJ2-1	TRBV14	.	TGTGCCAGCAGCCTTAGCGGTTACAATGAGCAGTTCTTC	CASSLSGYNEQFF
12	.	TRBJ1-1	TRBV7-8	.	TGTGCCAGCAGCGACCCAGGGCTGGAAGCTTTCTTT	CASSDPGLEAFF
15	.	TRBJ2-3	TRBV10-3	.	TGTGCCATCAGGCCGGGACCGGGGATAGGTGATACGCAGTATTTT	CAIRPGPGIGDTQYF
14	.	TRBJ1-4	TRBV9	TRBD1	TGTGCCAGCAGCGCCGGGACAGGGGGCGAAAAACTGTTTTTT	CASSAGTGGEKLFF
15	.	TRBJ2-6	TRBV11-2	.	TGTGCCAGCAGCTCAACCCTCTATAGGGCCAACGTCCTGACTTTC	CASSSTLYRANVLTF